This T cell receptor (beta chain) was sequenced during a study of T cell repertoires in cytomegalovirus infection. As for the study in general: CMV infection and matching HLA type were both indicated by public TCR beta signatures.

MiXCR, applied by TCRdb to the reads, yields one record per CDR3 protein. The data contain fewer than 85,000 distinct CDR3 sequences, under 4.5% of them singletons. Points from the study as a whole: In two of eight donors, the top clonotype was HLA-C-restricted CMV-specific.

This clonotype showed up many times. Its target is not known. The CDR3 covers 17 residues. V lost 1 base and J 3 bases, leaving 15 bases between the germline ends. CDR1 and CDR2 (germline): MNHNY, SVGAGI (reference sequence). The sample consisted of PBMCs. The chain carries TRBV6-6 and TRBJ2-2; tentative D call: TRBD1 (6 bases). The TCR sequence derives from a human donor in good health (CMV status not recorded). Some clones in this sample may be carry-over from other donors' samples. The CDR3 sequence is CASSYFPSGVYTGELFF. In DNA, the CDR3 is TGTGCCAGCAGTTACTTCCCCTCAGGGGTGTACACCGGGGAGCTGTTTTTT.